Detailed here is one TCR beta chain. This clonotype was picked up a small number of times. Which antigen it targets is not known. One base away there is no much larger clone; base qualities are not given. Cut back by 8 bases and 3 bases, the V and J ends lie 19 bases apart. CDR1 and CDR2, looked up from the germline V gene (reference sequence), are MNHEY and SMNVEV. The CDR3 covers 16 residues, taking in both the cysteine and the phenylalanine. Only CDR3 DNA is held: 48 bases, read in frame from base 1. These data originate in a study of response to subunit inactivated influenza vaccine (dated by TCRdb to the late 2010s). Regarding the research as a whole: To follow how T cells responded to a trivalent subunit inactivated influenza vaccine, the researchers relied on deep quantitative profiling of the T cell receptor repertoire.

On the study overall, not on this receptor specifically: The authors proposed that each seasonal influenza vaccination may bring in only a limited number of new T cells.

Libraries were prepared through RT-PCR. TCRdb records Illumina HiSeq 2500 as the sequencer. TCRdb reran the public reads through fastp at Q25 and MiXCR, keeping productive beta chains. Records with the same CDR3 protein are collapsed into one entry carrying the most frequent genes and DNA. The sample yields 500,000 to 600,000 distinct CDR3 sequences; around 11% were counted once. The top ten clonotypes cover about 9.4% of the sample. The receptor was derived from a man between 45 and 60 years old who received an inactivated influenza vaccine. Donor details come from another sample of the same person, matched by shared clones. The sample in question was PBMCs from blood, obtained on the day of vaccination. Recombination linked TRBV27 to TRBJ2-2, and possibly TRBD1, on 6 matching bases. The nucleotide sequence is given as TGTGCCAGCCCCCCAACCGTGGGGGCCGACACCGGGGAGCTGTTTTTT. It translates as CASPPTVGADTGELFF.